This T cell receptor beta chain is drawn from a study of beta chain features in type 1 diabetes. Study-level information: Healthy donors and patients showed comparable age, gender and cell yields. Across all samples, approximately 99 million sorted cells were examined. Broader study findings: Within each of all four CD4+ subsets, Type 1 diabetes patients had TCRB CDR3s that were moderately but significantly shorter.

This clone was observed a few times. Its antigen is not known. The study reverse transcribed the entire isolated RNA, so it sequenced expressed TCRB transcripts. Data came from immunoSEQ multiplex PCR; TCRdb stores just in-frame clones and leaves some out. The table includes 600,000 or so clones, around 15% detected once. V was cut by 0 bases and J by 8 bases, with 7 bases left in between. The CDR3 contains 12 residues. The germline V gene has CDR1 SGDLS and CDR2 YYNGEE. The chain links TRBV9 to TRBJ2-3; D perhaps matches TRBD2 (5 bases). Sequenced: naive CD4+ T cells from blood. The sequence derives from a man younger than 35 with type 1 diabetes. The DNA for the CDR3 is TGTGCCAGCAGCGTAGATGAGGGTACGCAGTATTTT. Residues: CASSVDEGTQYF.